One and the same sample provided the 11 T cell receptor beta chains below, sequenced in a study of control samples from healthy donors and cancer patients. Using immunoSEQ multiplex PCR, the repertoire was profiled, and TCRdb retains in-frame clones only, with some absent. The table has about 92,000 clones, approximately 78% seen once. Sequenced: blood. The receptors stem from a woman aged 55-69 years in good health.

This chain uses TRBV29-1 with TRBJ2-5, with 7 bases lining up with TRBD1. CDR3 length: 16 amino acids. The junction had 10 bases not matched to a gene; V was cut back by 2 bases and J by 1 base. The germline CDR1 and CDR2 sequences are SQVTM and ANQGSEA. The CDR3 protein is CSVELGQLRGQETQYF. The CDR3 DNA sequence: TGCAGCGTTGAACTGGGACAGCTGAGGGGCCAAGAGACCCAGTACTTC.

The chain is built from TRBV5-6 and TRBJ2-3; 9 bases line up with TRBD2. V shed 3 bases and J 2 bases; nucleotides not matched to a gene: 7. The CDR3 is made up of 16 amino acids. The germline V gene has CDR1 SGHDT and CDR2 YYEEEE. The DNA for the CDR3 is TGTGCCAGCAGCTCGGGACTAGCCATCCTCACAGATACGCAGTATTTT. Its protein product is CASSSGLAILTDTQYF.

J is TRBJ2-5 and V is TRBV3-1 (or the pseudogene TRBV3-2); D call uncertain. In germline, CDR1 is LGHDT, CDR2 YNNKEL (reference sequence). V was shortened by 0 bases and J by 3 bases, with 5 bases between the two germline ends. CDR3 length: 13 amino acids. DNA of the CDR3: TGTGCCAGCAGCCAAGATTTAGAAGAGACCCAGTACTTC. It specifies CASSQDLEETQYF.

V and J are TRBV6-2 or TRBV6-3 and TRBJ1-4; 7 bases align to TRBD1. The junction had 15 bases not matched to a gene; V was cut back by 6 bases and J by 8 bases. The CDR3 consists of 16 residues. Germline CDR1 reads MNHEY; CDR2 reads SVGEGT. The chain's CDR3 is CASSLRDYRGGEKLFF. CDR3 nucleotide sequence: TGTGCCAGCAGCTTACGGGACTACAGGGGAGGCGAAAAACTGTTTTTT.

The V gene is TRBV3-1 (or the pseudogene TRBV3-2), the J gene TRBJ2-1; the D call may be TRBD1 or TRBD2 (5 bases each). CDR3 length: 15 amino acids. CDR1 and CDR2 from the germline V gene are LGHDT and YNNKEL (reference sequence). The V end lost 4 bases, the J end lost 4 bases, and 14 bases lay between the germline ends. For the CDR3, the DNA is TGTGCCAGCAGCCGAGGGGAGTGGGGTTACAATGAGCAGTTCTTC. It translates to CASSRGEWGYNEQFF.

The rearrangement joins TRBV23-1 to TRBJ2-7; a possible D gene is TRBD2 (6 bases). TRBV23-1 is an ORF, and what it does is uncertain. This CDR3 is 15 amino acids long. Between the trimmed V and J ends, which lost 3 bases and 5 bases, there was a span of 17 bases. The CDR3: CASSHQTRVKDEQYF. The CDR3 DNA is TGCGCCAGCAGTCATCAGACTAGGGTTAAGGACGAGCAGTACTTC.

The chain carries TRBV13 and TRBJ2-5; 10 bases are shared with TRBD2. Germline V CDR1 and CDR2: PRHDT, FYEKMQ (reference sequence). Trimming took 2 bases from V and 3 from J; bases not matched to a gene: 6. The CDR3 loop spans 16 amino acids. In DNA form, the CDR3 reads TGTGCCAGCAGCTTATGGGCTAGCGGGGGAGAAGAGACCCAGTACTTC. Protein sequence: CASSLWASGGEETQYF.

The gene calls are TRBV6-5 and TRBJ1-1, with TRBD1 identical over 7 bases. V shed 6 bases and J 7 bases; nucleotides not matched to a gene: 11. Germline loops: CDR1 MNHEY, CDR2 SVGAGI. The CDR3 loop spans 14 amino acids. CDR3 bases: TGTGCCAGCAGCTCCCCTTACAGGGGCCTTGAAGCTTTCTTT. Translation: CASSSPYRGLEAFF.

The chain joins TRBV2 to TRBJ1-5; maybe TRBD1 (5 bases). CDR1 is SNHLY, CDR2 FYNNEI, per germline. The CDR3 extends over 14 amino acids. The V end lost 9 bases, the J end lost 6 bases, and 18 bases lay between the germline ends. CDR3 loop: CASKLGETSQPQHF. The DNA of the CDR3 is TGTGCCAGTAAGTTGGGGGAGACGAGTCAGCCCCAGCATTTT.

A single count supports this clone. V and J are TRBV28 and TRBJ1-3; a possible D gene is TRBD1 (5 bases). There are 16 residues in the CDR3. V was cut by 6 bases and J by 3 bases, with 18 bases left in between. Germline values: CDR1 MDHEN, CDR2 SYDVKM. CDR3 bases: TGTGCCAGCAGGGGCTCGGACACCTTGGGTGGAAACACCATATATTTT. Translated, it gives CASRGSDTLGGNTIYF. Drawing the rest from reference TRBV28 and TRBJ1-3, the complete variable domain is DVKVTQSSRYLVKRTGEKVFLECVQDMDHENMFWYRQDPGLGLRLIYFSYDVKMKEKGDIPEGYSVSREKKERFSLILESASTNQTSMYLCASRGSDTLGGNTIYFGEGSWLTVV.

The chain carries TRBV15 and TRBJ2-2; the D gene is possibly TRBD1 (5 bases). CDR3 length: 17 amino acids. Germline lookup yields CDR1 LNHNV and CDR2 YYDKDF (reference sequence). V dropped 5 bases and J dropped 0 bases, with 16 bases sitting between them. The CDR3 nucleotides are TGTGCCACCAGCCTACAGGCGGCGCTCGCGAACACCGGGGAGCTGTTTTTT. It codes for CATSLQAALANTGELFF.